This TCR beta chain was obtained from a study of neurological immune-mediated disorders. Each CDR3 protein is one row after TCRdb ran MiXCR on the 5' RACE reads. In the table there are 20,000 to 30,000 distinct CDR3 sequences, about an eighth of which are singletons. There are many counts of this clonotype. Germline V CDR1 and CDR2: SGHTA, FQGNSA. This CDR3 is built from 16 residues. J was trimmed by 4 bases and V by 5 bases; bases with no gene match: 7. The receptor's source is a woman in her sixties or seventies with HTLV-1-associated myelopathy (HAM/TSP). The genes are TRBV7-2 and TRBJ2-1; 11 positions agree with TRBD2. The sample was PBMCs. CDR3: CASSLTLAGGYNEQFF. The CDR3 region has the DNA TGTGCCAGCAGCCTCACCCTAGCGGGGGGTTACAATGAGCAGTTCTTC.